This T cell receptor beta chain derives from a study of T cell responses to AZD1222 COVID-19 vaccine. The study, taken as a whole, reports: Only a handful of AZD1222 recipients tested seropositive at baseline. Reports say nearly half of spike-specific TCRs go after unmutated variant regions. Mapped onto spike, vaccine-associated CD4 TCRs spanned it and were dominant at 160-218 and 743-854.

Turning to this clone: Its antigen is unidentified.

Germline assignment: CDR1 SGHRS and CDR2 YFSETQ. Trimming pared 4 bases from V and 3 bases from J, leaving 16 bases between. The CDR3 runs to 15 residues. Here immunoSEQ multiplex PCR was the method, and the copy in TCRdb shows in-frame clones only, minus some. The table shows some 110,000 clones, with 92% occurring only once. This chain uses TRBV5-1 with TRBJ1-2; D call uncertain. The sequencing used peripheral blood, collected 28 days after the second AZD1222 dose. This clonotype was sampled from an adult who received the AZD1222 COVID-19 vaccine. The CDR3 DNA reads TGCGCCAGCAGCCCTCGCGAGGGAACGGACTATGGCTACACCTTC. This gives the protein CASSPREGTDYGYTF.